This record covers a single TCR beta chain. Antigen: not known. Generated by immunoSEQ multiplex PCR, the TCRdb table keeps only in-frame clones and is missing some. The sample contains roughly 200,000 clones, roughly 91% of which appear only once. Trimming pared 5 bases from V and 3 bases from J, leaving 14 bases between. The CDR3 covers 14 residues. Per germline, CDR1 MNHNY and CDR2 SVGAGI (reference sequence). This specimen comes from a study of T cell responses to AZD1222 COVID-19 vaccine. Study findings and constraints: Vaccination with two AZD1222 doses was followed by a rise in Spike-specific TCR breadth and depth. Spike-spanning, vaccine-associated CD4 TCRs were dominant at 160-218 and 743-854. White British ancestry dominated among donors, who included more females, and clonal diversity was possibly underestimated.

The starting material was peripheral blood, obtained on day 0 of MenACWY control vaccination. The sequence was collected from an adult in good health. The chain couples TRBV6-6 to TRBJ2-7, with D perhaps TRBD1 (5 bases). The CDR3 here is CASSKDISDYEQYF. The CDR3 nucleotides are TGTGCCAGCAGTAAGGACATCAGCGACTACGAGCAGTACTTC.